This T cell receptor (beta chain) was obtained from a study of T cell responses to AZD1222 COVID-19 vaccine (dated by TCRdb to the early 2020s). Background on the whole study: AZD1222 recipients with second doses at about 4 weeks or about 12 weeks were pooled, because spike-specific TCR depth and breadth did not differ between schedules. A total of 233 trial participants underwent TCR sequencing, of whom about 210 received two doses of AZD1222 and around 26 received two doses of the MenACWY control vaccine. Enrollment into the trials was organized by age into subgroups of 18-55, 56-69 and 70-plus years, and those subgroups contained roughly 150, 30 and 60 TCR-sequenced participants, respectively. What the authors observed across the whole study: After two AZD1222 doses, both the breadth and the depth of spike-specific TCRs were significantly higher than at day 0 and than in MenACWY recipients. CD4 TCRs associated with the vaccine covered the entire spike protein, and the dominant responses were in regions 160-218 and 743-854. In the small 56-69-year group, the increase in depth fell short of significance, most likely because of low power. Reportedly, close to half of the unique spike-specific TCRs recognized epitopes lying outside the regions that are mutated in the B.1.351 and B.1.1.7 variants. Conclusions about previously exposed vaccinees are limited, since just five or six AZD1222 recipients were seropositive for SARS-CoV-2 at baseline. Participants were mostly white British and included more females than males, and it was suggested by the authors that clonal diversity may have been underestimated. No day 14 peak-response samples were available, so repertoires were characterized only after the peak T cell response.

The sample's time point label, decoded: baseline before first vaccination. Vaccinee samples came from UK trials COV001 and COV002, including a single-blind randomized controlled phase 2/3 trial of AZD1222 (ChAdOx1 nCoV-19) in healthy adults. For TCRbeta chain sequencing, PBMC samples were collected from trial participants at day 0 and at day 28 after the second dose. The CDR3 regions of human TCRbeta chains were analyzed by immunosequencing. Regarding the original processing steps: TCRs in the repertoires were matched against a reference library of SARS-CoV-2-specific TCRs that had been generated with the MIRA antigen-specificity platform. Breadth was defined as the fraction of unique TCRs that were SARS-CoV-2-associated, and depth was defined as the fraction of total T cells that were SARS-CoV-2-associated. Using the MIRA data, each spike-specific TCR was assigned both to the spike region to which the TCR was reactive and to a CD4 or CD8 class. Log10-transformed breadth and depth values were compared by one-way ANOVA with Sidak's multiple comparisons tests. As stored in TCRdb, this immuneACCESS dataset retains in-frame rearrangements with V and J assigned. A fraction of the clones does not appear; measured against another copy, unresolved V genes explain less than half of the discrepancy, and the remainder lacks a known reason. V and J calls and clone size are as listed in that table; D and trimming were resolved from the DNA. Within this sample are approximately 110,000 clones, with roughly nine tenths of them counted one time only. The ten largest account for about 5.2% of the sample.

As concerns this clone: The antigen it binds to is not known. Qualities for individual bases were not recorded, and no much larger clone is one base off.

The clonotype was recovered from an adult in good health. The input for sequencing was peripheral blood, taken on day 0 of AZD1222 vaccination.

The DNA sequence is TGTGCCAGCAGTCCTGAACAGGGGCGGTTGAACACTGAAGCTTTCTTT. It codes for CASSPEQGRLNTEAFF. The chain uses TRBV27 and TRBJ1-1; 7 middle bases align to TRBD1. From the cysteine through the phenylalanine, the CDR3 covers 16 amino acids. Kept here is only the CDR3 DNA, which spans 48 bases and is read in frame from base 1. Looking up the germline V gene (reference sequence) yields CDR1 MNHEY and CDR2 SMNVEV. V has 5 bases trimmed and J has 0 bases trimmed; junction bases matching no gene number 9.